Shown below are 27 T cell receptor beta chains from a single sample sequenced in a study of blood T cell repertoires in COVID-19. Clones were sequenced by immunoSEQ multiplex PCR, and TCRdb holds only the in-frame ones, with some missing. The sample holds fewer than 250,000 clones, 70% to 90% seen once. Material for sequencing was peripheral blood. All receptors come from a human donor in a cohort sampled during active COVID-19.

The V and J genes are TRBV6-5 and TRBJ1-3, with a tentative D call TRBD1 (6 bases). From germline, CDR1 is MNHEY and CDR2 SVGAGI. The CDR3 extends over 15 amino acids. The V end lost 5 bases, the J end lost 2 bases, and 13 bases lay between the germline ends. The CDR3 region has the DNA TGTGCCAGCAGTACCGGGACAACCACTGGAAACACCATATATTTT. Its translation: CASSTGTTTGNTIYF.

The genes are TRBV7-2 and TRBJ1-2; D remains ambiguous. V was clipped by 5 bases and J by 3 bases, with 10 bases between them. This CDR3 spans 13 amino acids. The germline gives CDR1 SGHTA, CDR2 FQGNSA. The CDR3 spells CASSPQVYYGYTF. As DNA, the CDR3 is TGTGCCAGCAGCCCCCAGGTTTACTATGGCTACACCTTC. Drawing the rest from reference TRBV7-2 and TRBJ1-2, the complete variable domain is GAGVSQSPSNKVTEKGKDVELRCDPISGHTALYWYRQSLGQGLEFLIYFQGNSAPDKSGLPSDRFSAERTGGSVSTLTIQRTQQEDSAVYLCASSPQVYYGYTFGSGTRLTVV.

The J gene is TRBJ2-3, the V gene TRBV3-1 (or the pseudogene TRBV3-2); 7 nucleotides align to TRBD2. CDR1 is LGHDT, CDR2 YNNKEL, per germline (reference sequence). The J segment lost 4 bases and the V segment lost 0 bases, leaving 7 bases of the junction unmatched. The CDR3 totals 16 residues. CDR3 in amino acids: CASSQDLSAGPDTQYF. CDR3 sequence (DNA): TGTGCCAGCAGCCAAGATCTTTCAGCGGGACCAGATACGCAGTATTTT.

V is TRBV5-1 and J is TRBJ2-3; TRBD2 aligns across 11 bases. This CDR3 spans 16 amino acids. V lost 4 bases to trimming and J lost 0 bases; unmatched junction nucleotides: 4. The V gene's germline CDR1 is SGHRS and CDR2 YFSETQ. CDR3 in amino acids: CASSPRTSGSTDTQYF. The CDR3 DNA is TGCGCCAGCAGCCCAAGGACTAGCGGGAGCACAGATACGCAGTATTTT.

The chain couples TRBV10-3 to TRBJ2-7, with 7 bases aligning to TRBD2. CDR3 length equals 14 residues. With V trimmed by 9 bases and J by 3 bases, 11 bases remained unmatched. Germline CDR1 and CDR2: ENHRY and SYGVKD. The CDR3 loop reads CAMGTGTTLYEQYF. In DNA, the CDR3 is TGTGCCATGGGGACCGGGACTACTCTCTACGAGCAGTACTTC.

V and J are TRBV11-3 and TRBJ2-1, with 10 bases identical to TRBD2. Germline values: CDR1 SGHNT, CDR2 YENEEA. Losses at the gene ends were 1 base for V and 6 bases for J; bases not matched to a gene: 3. This CDR3 is built from 15 residues. The CDR3 DNA is TGTGCCAGCAGCTTAGTGACTAGCGGGCTCAATGAGCAGTTCTTC. Its protein product is CASSLVTSGLNEQFF.

The gene calls are TRBV19 and TRBJ1-2; D remains unclear. V lost 3 bases, J lost 8 bases, and 13 bases lay in between. Germline CDR1 LNHDA, CDR2 SQIVND (reference sequence). CDR3 length: 13 residues. CDR3 region: CASSMLWEGGYTF. The CDR3, as DNA: TGTGCCAGTAGTATGCTTTGGGAGGGAGGCTACACCTTC. Combining the CDR3 with reference TRBV19 and TRBJ1-2 gives the whole variable domain DGGITQSPKYLFRKEGQNVTLSCEQNLNHDAMYWYRQDPGQGLRLIYYSQIVNDFQKGDIAEGYSVSREKKESFPLTVTSAQKNPTAFYLCASSMLWEGGYTFGSGTRLTVV.

This chain joins TRBV4-1 and TRBJ1-3; 9 bases agree with TRBD1. Germline lookup yields CDR1 MGHRA and CDR2 YSYEKL. V lost 2 bases and J lost 4; bases outside the gene matches: 6. This CDR3 spans 16 amino acids. For the CDR3, the DNA is TGCGCCAGCAGCCAAATCGGACAGGGGCAGGGAAACACCATATATTTT. It is translated as CASSQIGQGQGNTIYF.

The chain is built from TRBV5-6 and TRBJ1-1; TRBD1 matches 9 bases. The CDR3 is made up of 14 amino acids. CDR1 is SGHDT and CDR2 is YYEEEE in the germline V gene. J gave up 3 bases and V 5 bases, and 5 bases lay outside the gene matches. The CDR3 nucleotides are TGTGCCAGCAGTCGGACAGGGGCGTACACTGAAGCTTTCTTT. The encoded protein is CASSRTGAYTEAFF. Full variable domain (remainder filled in from reference TRBV5-6 and TRBJ1-1): DAGVTQSPTHLIKTRGQQVTLRCSPKSGHDTVSWYQQALGQGPQFIFQYYEEEERQRGNFPDRFSGHQFPNYSSELNVNALLLGDSALYLCASSRTGAYTEAFFGQGTRLTVV.

Here the CDR3 reads CASSQEYDRQYQETQYF. CDR3 DNA sequence: TGTGCCAGCAGCCAAGAGTACGACAGACAGTACCAAGAGACCCAGTACTTC. V and J are TRBV3-1 (or the pseudogene TRBV3-2) and TRBJ2-5; D may be TRBD1 (5 bases). Trimming left V 0 bases short and J 0 bases short, with 14 bases between. CDR1 is LGHDT and CDR2 is YNNKEL in the germline V gene (reference sequence). This CDR3 contains 17 residues.

The V gene is TRBV6-5, the J gene TRBJ1-1; D gene uncertain. The germline V gene has CDR1 MNHEY and CDR2 SVGAGI. V lost 6 bases to trimming and J lost 5 bases, with 10 bases between them. The length of the CDR3 is 12 residues. Written as DNA, the CDR3 is TGTGCCAGCAGAACCCCGGGAACTGAAGCTTTCTTT. Protein product: CASRTPGTEAFF.

This chain connects TRBV3-1 (or the pseudogene TRBV3-2) to TRBJ2-7; 10 bases fit TRBD2. The CDR3 spans 14 residues. The germline CDR1 and CDR2 sequences are LGHDT and YNNKEL (reference sequence). Trimming cost V 3 bases and J 2 bases; bases outside gene matches: 1. The CDR3 reads CASSHLAGAYEQYF. CDR3 DNA: TGTGCCAGCAGCCACCTAGCGGGAGCCTACGAGCAGTACTTC.

The chain joins TRBV9 to TRBJ2-1; 8 nucleotides match TRBD2. Germline-derived CDR1 and CDR2 are SGDLS and YYNGEE. The CDR3 is made up of 14 amino acids. The junction had 7 bases not matched to a gene; V was cut back by 5 bases and J by 6 bases. The CDR3 DNA sequence: TGTGCCAGCAGTTGGCGGCGGGAGGCCAATGAGCAGTTCTTC. Translating it yields CASSWRREANEQFF.

The V call is TRBV30, the J call TRBJ2-5; TRBD2 might be the D (6 bases). Between the trimmed V and J ends, which lost 7 bases and 2 bases, there was a span of 20 bases. Germline V gives CDR1 GTSNPN, CDR2 SVGIG (reference sequence). This CDR3 has 15 residues. CDR3 bases: TGTGCCTTTGTTCTGTCACGGGGGTGGCAAGAGACCCAGTACTTC. Translating it yields CAFVLSRGWQETQYF.

The chain carries TRBV7-9 and TRBJ1-2, with unresolved D. CDR3 size: 13 residues. Germline V gene data show CDR1 as SEHNR and CDR2 as FQNEAQ (reference sequence). V lost 5 bases to trimming and J lost 3 bases, with 10 bases between them. The CDR3 DNA sequence: TGTGCCAGCAGCCACCAACTGGACTATGGCTACACCTTC. This sequence encodes CASSHQLDYGYTF.

This clone was seen once. The rearrangement joins TRBV19 to TRBJ1-6; D remains ambiguous. There are 15 residues in the CDR3. Per the germline V gene, CDR1 is LNHDA and CDR2 is SQIVND (reference sequence). Trimming removed 7 bases at V and 0 bases at J, with 10 bases between. The CDR3: CASTGGGSYNSPLHF. CDR3 DNA: TGTGCCAGTACCGGAGGAGGCTCCTATAATTCACCCCTCCACTTT.

The chain is built from TRBV18 and TRBJ2-7; TRBD2 is a possible D gene (5 bases). This CDR3 region has 16 residues. Trimming took 2 bases from V and 4 from J, leaving 18 bases between them. The germline V gene encodes CDR1 KGHSH and CDR2 LQKENI. Here the CDR3 reads CASSPLPGRKSYEQYF. The CDR3 nucleotides are TGTGCCAGCTCACCATTGCCGGGGAGAAAGTCTTACGAGCAGTACTTC.

V gene TRBV4-2 combines with J gene TRBJ1-2, with D tentatively TRBD1 (5 bases). Trimming left V 0 bases short and J 5 bases short, with 16 bases between. This CDR3 comprises 16 residues. The germline V gene has CDR1 LGHNA and CDR2 YNFKEQ. CDR3 region: CASSQDARGGEYGYTF. The CDR3 DNA is TGTGCCAGCAGCCAAGATGCTAGGGGAGGGGAATATGGCTACACCTTC.

Here the CDR3 reads CASSLDSGVYQETQYF. The CDR3 nucleotides read TGCGCCAGCAGCTTGGATAGCGGGGTATATCAAGAGACCCAGTACTTC. The genes are TRBV5-1 and TRBJ2-5, with 8 bases that match TRBD2. CDR1 and CDR2 (germline): SGHRS, YFSETQ. The CDR3 sequence is 16 residues long. With 0 bases clipped from V and 2 bases from J, the junction kept 6 bases outside the gene matches. The full variable domain, in which reference TRBV5-1 and TRBJ2-5 provide the parts outside the CDR3, is KAGVTQTPRYLIKTRGQQVTLSCSPISGHRSVSWYQQTPGQGLQFLFEYFSETQRNKGNFPGRFSGRQFSNSRSEMNVSTLELGDSALYLCASSLDSGVYQETQYFGPGTRLLVL.

The J gene is TRBJ2-6, the V gene TRBV5-1; no definite D call. The V gene's germline CDR1 is SGHRS and CDR2 YFSETQ. The CDR3 is made up of 13 amino acids. V was trimmed by 4 bases and J by 3 bases, leaving 5 bases between them. For the CDR3, the DNA is TGCGCCAGCAGCCTCGTTGGGGCCAACGTCCTGACTTTC. As protein: CASSLVGANVLTF.

This rearrangement joins TRBV13 to TRBJ1-1, with unresolved D. From germline, CDR1 is PRHDT and CDR2 FYEKMQ (reference sequence). This CDR3 region has 17 residues. Trimming left V 3 bases short and J 5 bases short, with 22 bases between. The CDR3 loop is CASSFPSEGVTRTEAFF. In DNA, the CDR3 is TGTGCCAGCAGCTTCCCGAGCGAGGGCGTTACGAGGACTGAAGCTTTCTTT.

In the case of this clone: At one end, the junction sequence differs from germline, possibly due to a read error. The chain recombines TRBV15 with TRBJ2-1; D is possibly TRBD2 (6 bases). Germline V CDR1 and CDR2: LNHNV, YYDKDF (reference sequence). The CDR3 spans 14 residues. In nucleotides, the CDR3 is TGTGCCACCAGCAGACGGGACTCCAACAATGAGCAGTTCTTC. Amino acid sequence: CATSRRDSNNEQFF.

The V call is TRBV5-4, the J call TRBJ2-5; 10 bases fit TRBD2. The CDR3 covers 16 residues. CDR1 and CDR2 from the germline V gene are SGHNT and YYREEE (reference sequence). The V segment lost 3 bases and the J segment 5 bases; nucleotides outside the gene matches: 10. CDR3 in DNA: TGTGCCAGCAGCTCATCCAGCGGGAGGGCCCGGGAGACCCAGTACTTC. Its protein product is CASSSSSGRARETQYF.

This sequence joins TRBV28 and TRBJ2-7; tentative D call: TRBD1 (6 bases). CDR3 size: 14 residues. Trimming stripped 5 bases from V and 0 bases from J, with 11 bases between. Per germline, CDR1 MDHEN and CDR2 SYDVKM. CDR3 in DNA: TGTGCCAGCAGTCTCCGGGACAACTCCTACGAGCAGTACTTC. Its protein product is CASSLRDNSYEQYF.

A few counts support this clone. CDR3 amino acids: CSASVPTLNGYTF. The CDR3 region has the DNA TGCAGTGCTAGTGTCCCAACTCTTAATGGCTACACCTTC. The chain joins TRBV20-1 to TRBJ1-2; unclear D gene. Germline V gene lookup returns CDR1 DFQATT and CDR2 SNEGSKA (reference sequence). V lost 3 bases and J lost 6, with 14 bases in between. This CDR3 region has 13 residues.

This chain connects TRBV7-2 to TRBJ2-2; 7 bases fit TRBD2. CDR3 length equals 15 residues. With V trimmed by 3 bases and J by 1 base, 2 bases remained unmatched. Germline CDR1 and CDR2: SGHTA and FQGNSA. CDR3 sequence reads: CASSLASGNTGELFF. CDR3 nucleotides: TGTGCCAGCAGCTTGGCTAGCGGGAACACCGGGGAGCTGTTTTTT.

The chain uses TRBV3-1 (or the pseudogene TRBV3-2) and TRBJ2-3; TRBD2 matches at 10 bases. V was clipped by 0 bases and J by 5 bases; unmatched bases: 5. The CDR3 runs 16 residues. Germline V lookup: CDR1 LGHDT, CDR2 YNNKEL (reference sequence). CDR3 protein: CASSQEKRGGRDTQYF. CDR3 nucleotide sequence: TGTGCCAGCAGCCAAGAAAAGCGGGGGGGAAGAGATACGCAGTATTTT.